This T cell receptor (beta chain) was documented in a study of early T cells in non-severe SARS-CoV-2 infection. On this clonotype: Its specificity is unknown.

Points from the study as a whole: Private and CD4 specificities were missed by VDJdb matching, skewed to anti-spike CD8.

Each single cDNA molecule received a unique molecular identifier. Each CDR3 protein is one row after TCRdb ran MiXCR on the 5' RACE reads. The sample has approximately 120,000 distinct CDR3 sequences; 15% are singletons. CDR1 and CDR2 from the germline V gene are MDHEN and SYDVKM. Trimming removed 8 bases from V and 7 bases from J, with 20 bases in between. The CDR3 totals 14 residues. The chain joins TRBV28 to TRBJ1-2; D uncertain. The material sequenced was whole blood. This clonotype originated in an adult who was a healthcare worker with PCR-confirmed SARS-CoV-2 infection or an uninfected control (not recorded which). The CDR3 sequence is CASSMLTGRAGYTF. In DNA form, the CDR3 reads TGTGCCAGCTCGATGCTTACGGGCCGGGCTGGCTACACCTTC.